The 32 T cell receptor beta chains given below trace back to one sample, sequenced in a study of shared clonotypes between healthy human individuals (dated by TCRdb to the early 2020s). Receptors were amplified or captured by the immunoSEQ multiplex PCR assay. The source is immuneACCESS, and TCRdb retained only in-frame sequences with V and J called. Part of the clones is not carried over; for the studies checked, unresolved V genes explain less than half of this, and the remainder is unexplained. In this sample the table shows roughly 1 million clones, roughly 70% of which occur a single time. The top ten clones comprise approximately 1.5% of the sample. The sequencing input was memory CD4+ T cells sorted from blood. In the paper's terms, the cell subset or site label means: CD45RA-negative fraction. Receptor source: a young man in good health.

V is TRBV5-1 and J is TRBJ2-3, with 13 bases aligning to TRBD2. This CDR3 comprises 21 residues. Trimming removed 1 base from V and 2 bases from J; junction bases left unmatched: 16. Germline CDR1 reads SGHRS; CDR2 reads YFSETQ. In DNA form, the CDR3 reads TGCGCCAGCAGCTTGACCGGGACTAGCGGGACCTTTAACCCTTACACAGATACGCAGTATTTT. Protein product: CASSLTGTSGTFNPYTDTQYF.

The chain recombines TRBV6-5 with TRBJ1-3; D remains unclear. This CDR3 region has 14 residues. Trimming left V 2 bases short and J 0 bases short, with 5 bases between. Germline V gene data show CDR1 as MNHEY and CDR2 as SVGAGI. The CDR3 region has the DNA TGTGCCAGCAGTTACCGAAGCTCTGGAAACACCATATATTTT. This encodes CASSYRSSGNTIYF.

This clone was counted only a few times. The chain employs TRBV6-1 and TRBJ2-5, with D tentatively TRBD1 or TRBD2 (5 bases each). The CDR3 covers 15 residues. CDR1 MNHNS and CDR2 SASEGT come from the germline V gene. The germline V and J ends were trimmed by 5 bases and 1 base, with 14 bases remaining between them. The CDR3: CASSWFGTLQETQYF. CDR3 sequence (DNA): TGTGCCAGCAGTTGGTTCGGGACCCTCCAAGAGACCCAGTACTTC.

V and J are TRBV7-2 and TRBJ2-6; D uncertain. CDR3 length equals 11 residues. Trimming removed 5 bases from V and 5 bases from J, with 1 base in between. Germline loops: CDR1 SGHTA, CDR2 FQGNSA. The CDR3 here is CASSRANVLTF. The DNA of the CDR3 is TGTGCCAGCAGCCGGGCCAACGTCCTGACTTTC.

This chain connects TRBV7-9 to TRBJ2-7, with TRBD2 matching 9 bases. The CDR3 contains 15 residues. CDR1 and CDR2 from the germline V gene are SEHNR and FQNEAQ (reference sequence). V was pared by 8 bases and J by 0 bases, with 8 bases of the junction left unmatched. The CDR3 DNA sequence: TGTGCCAGCCTAGAAGCGGGAGGTACCTCCTACGAGCAGTACTTC. Translated, it gives CASLEAGGTSYEQYF.

This chain uses TRBV30 with TRBJ1-1, with D hard to call. The V end lost 3 bases, the J end lost 5 bases, and 10 bases lay between the germline ends. Germline lookup yields CDR1 GTSNPN and CDR2 SVGIG (reference sequence). The CDR3 loop spans 12 amino acids. The CDR3 DNA is TGTGCCTGGAGACGGCGGGAAACTGAAGCTTTCTTT. This gives the protein CAWRRRETEAFF.

In its sample, this clone was seen once. The chain carries TRBV4-3 and TRBJ2-7; 7 bases map to TRBD2. Germline V lookup: CDR1 LGHNA, CDR2 YSLEER. V lost 0 bases to trimming and J lost 4 bases; unmatched junction nucleotides: 9. The CDR3 sequence is 16 residues long. The CDR3 DNA is TGCGCCAGCAGCCAAGATAGGGAGGGATTCGAGTACGAGCAGTACTTC. As protein: CASSQDREGFEYEQYF.

The chain links TRBV10-3 to TRBJ2-1; tentative D call: TRBD2 (5 bases). CDR1 is ENHRY and CDR2 is SYGVKD in the germline V gene. Trimming removed 8 bases from V and 8 bases from J, with 10 bases in between. The CDR3 has 11 residues. DNA of the CDR3: TGTGCCATCCGGACTTCGGATGAGCAGTTCTTC. The encoded protein is CAIRTSDEQFF.

About this clone: The sample carries other DNA sequences with the same CDR3. This chain uses TRBV5-1 with TRBJ2-5; 9 bases are shared with TRBD2. Germline CDR1 is SGHRS and CDR2 is YFSETQ. The CDR3 has 14 residues. The junction had 5 bases not matched to a gene; V was cut back by 4 bases and J by 4 bases. The CDR3 DNA sequence: TGCGCCAGCAGCGGCGGACTAGCGAGAGAGACCCAGTACTTC. Its translation is CASSGGLARETQYF.

With regard to this clone: Other DNA sequences in the same sample also yield this CDR3. J is TRBJ1-6 and V is TRBV30, with D tentatively TRBD1 (6 bases). With 4 bases removed from V and 8 bases from J, the gap between germline ends came to 15 bases. Germline V lookup: CDR1 GTSNPN, CDR2 SVGIG (reference sequence). This CDR3 has 14 amino acids. DNA for the CDR3: TGTGCCTGGAATCGGGGGGCGCGGGATTCACCCCTCCACTTT. This sequence encodes CAWNRGARDSPLHF.

This rearrangement joins TRBV6-1 to TRBJ2-7, with D perhaps matching TRBD1 (5 bases). V was trimmed by 1 base and J by 2 bases, leaving 9 bases between them. Germline V gene lookup returns CDR1 MNHNS and CDR2 SASEGT. This CDR3 is built from 14 residues. The CDR3 DNA follows: TGTGCCAGCAGTGAAGTGTGGGGCCCCTACGAGCAGTACTTC. The encoded protein is CASSEVWGPYEQYF.

This clone was observed a few times. The chain has TRBV28 and TRBJ2-3; no firm D call. The germline V gene has CDR1 MDHEN and CDR2 SYDVKM. V lost 3 bases and J lost 4, with 11 bases in between. The CDR3 extends over 14 amino acids. The CDR3 sequence is CASSFQYAADTQYF. Here the CDR3 DNA reads TGTGCCAGCAGTTTCCAGTACGCTGCAGATACGCAGTATTTT.

The CDR3 sequence: CASSLDGNGFGELFF. The DNA for the CDR3 is TGCGCCAGCAGCTTGGATGGAAACGGCTTCGGGGAGCTGTTTTTT. This chain links TRBV5-1 with TRBJ2-2; D is unclear. V lost 0 bases and J lost 7, with 13 bases in between. Germline assignment: CDR1 SGHRS and CDR2 YFSETQ. The length of the CDR3 is 15 residues.

V and J are TRBV4-3 and TRBJ2-3; 10 nucleotides match TRBD2. CDR1 is LGHNA, CDR2 YSLEER, per germline. The trim removed 1 base at V and 3 bases at J, leaving 10 bases unmatched. The CDR3 has 18 amino acids. CDR3 protein: CASSQVRKREGRTDTQYF. The DNA for the CDR3 is TGCGCCAGCAGCCAAGTAAGGAAGCGGGAGGGCCGAACAGATACGCAGTATTTT.

On this clone itself: Different DNA sequences within this sample yield the same CDR3. The chain uses TRBV2 and TRBJ1-4, with a possible D match to TRBD1 (6 bases). From germline, CDR1 is SNHLY and CDR2 FYNNEI. The CDR3 length is 14 residues. V was pared by 6 bases and J by 4 bases, with 12 bases between. In DNA, the CDR3 is TGTGCCAGCAGCGCTACAGGGTTTAATGAAAAACTGTTTTTT. It codes for CASSATGFNEKLFF.

This chain joins TRBV18 and TRBJ1-3, with unresolved D. The CDR3 contains 14 residues. CDR1 and CDR2 from the germline V gene are KGHSH and LQKENI. The V gene lost 4 bases and the J gene lost 0 bases, with 7 bases spanning the gap. Here the CDR3 reads CASSREFSGNTIYF. CDR3 nucleotides: TGTGCCAGCTCACGGGAATTCTCTGGAAACACCATATATTTT.

This rearrangement joins TRBV6-5 to TRBJ2-4; maybe TRBD2 (6 bases). Germline V CDR1 and CDR2: MNHEY, SVGAGI. The CDR3 covers 12 residues. Trimming removed 6 bases from V and 8 bases from J, with 11 bases in between. Written as DNA, the CDR3 is TGTGCCAGCAGCTCTAGCGAGGACATTCAGTACTTC. The encoded protein is CASSSSEDIQYF.

The count of this clone is one. This chain connects TRBV11-2 to TRBJ2-5, with TRBD2 identical over 7 bases. Germline trimming cut 3 bases from V and 5 bases from J; bases unmatched to any gene: 3. Germline-derived CDR1 and CDR2 are SGHAT and FQNNGV. CDR3 size: 13 residues. CDR3 loop: CASSFWGGETQYF. CDR3 sequence (DNA): TGTGCCAGCAGCTTTTGGGGGGGGGAGACCCAGTACTTC.

This clone appeared once. In nucleotides, the CDR3 is TGCAGCGCGACCGGGACAGGACGACAGACTGAAGCTTTCTTT. This gives the protein CSATGTGRQTEAFF. The rearrangement links TRBV29-1 to TRBJ1-1; the match to TRBD1 covers 8 bases. Germline lookup yields CDR1 SQVTM and CDR2 ANQGSEA. After removal of 7 bases from V and 5 bases from J, the junction contained 12 bases not matched to a gene. The CDR3 has 14 amino acids.

The gene calls are TRBV5-4 and TRBJ1-2, with D hard to call. The V end was cut by 1 base, the J end by 2 bases, with 9 bases between. The CDR3 runs to 14 residues. Germline V gene lookup returns CDR1 SGHNT and CDR2 YYREEE (reference sequence). In DNA form, the CDR3 reads TGTGCCAGCAGCTTGCTGCAGGACAACTATGGCTACACCTTC. This encodes CASSLLQDNYGYTF.

The genes are TRBV28 and TRBJ1-1; 8 nucleotides line up with TRBD1. Germline lookup yields CDR1 MDHEN and CDR2 SYDVKM. The CDR3 length is 15 residues. The V and J ends lost 7 bases and 0 bases, in that order; junction bases with no gene match: 7. In DNA form, the CDR3 reads TGTGCCAGCACTGGGACAGGCCAACTGAACACTGAAGCTTTCTTT. Residues: CASTGTGQLNTEAFF.

The chain is built from TRBV7-2 and TRBJ1-2; TRBD1 agrees at 8 bases. The J segment lost 7 bases and the V segment lost 5 bases, leaving 12 bases of the junction unmatched. This CDR3 has 15 residues. CDR1 and CDR2 (germline): SGHTA, FQGNSA. CDR3 bases: TGTGCCAGCAGCCCAGGGGTGGCAGGGGGCTCTGGCTACACCTTC. Residues: CASSPGVAGGSGYTF.

This rearrangement joins TRBV28 to TRBJ2-1; D is perhaps TRBD2 (6 bases). The CDR3 consists of 16 residues. The germline CDR1 and CDR2 sequences are MDHEN and SYDVKM. V shed 6 bases and J shed 3 bases, with 18 bases lying between them. For the CDR3, the DNA is TGTGCCAGCAGCCCCCTGGGGGAGCGGGTCTACAATGAGCAGTTCTTC. Translating it yields CASSPLGERVYNEQFF.

This clone was seen only once. This likely stems from a read error, as it lies one base from a far larger clone. The genes are TRBV6-5 and TRBJ2-2; the D is unclear. V was trimmed by 6 bases and J by 3 bases, leaving 5 bases between them. CDR3 length: 12 residues. Germline values: CDR1 MNHEY, CDR2 SVGAGI. The CDR3, as DNA: TGTGCCAGCAGGACCGACACCGGGGAGCTGTTTTTT. Encoded protein: CASRTDTGELFF.

The CDR3 region is CASSLEEGLSYGYTF. The CDR3 DNA reads as TGTGCCAGCAGCTTAGAAGAGGGGTTAAGCTATGGCTACACCTTC. This rearrangement joins TRBV11-2 to TRBJ1-2, with a possible D match to TRBD1 (5 bases). Trimming took off 0 bases at V and 4 bases at J, with 12 bases between the two ends. The CDR3 spans 15 residues. In germline, CDR1 is SGHAT, CDR2 FQNNGV.

The chain links TRBV11-3 to TRBJ2-1; 14 nucleotides line up with TRBD2. The germline V gene has CDR1 SGHNT and CDR2 YENEEA. The CDR3 is 16 amino acids. Losses at the gene ends were 2 bases for V and 9 bases for J; bases not matched to a gene: 6. In DNA, the CDR3 is TGTGCCAGCAGCTTAAGACTAGCGGGGGGGCAGGGTGAGCAGTTCTTC. Residues: CASSLRLAGGQGEQFF.

The rearrangement joins TRBV7-2 to TRBJ2-3; D perhaps matches TRBD2 (5 bases). Germline assignment: CDR1 SGHTA and CDR2 FQGNSA. The V and J ends lost 5 bases and 6 bases respectively, with 12 bases between them. The CDR3 runs 13 residues. The CDR3 protein is CASSPLTGDTQYF. The CDR3 nucleotides read TGTGCCAGCAGCCCCCTGACGGGGGATACGCAGTATTTT.

This chain links TRBV29-1 with TRBJ2-2; D remains unclear. Trimming shortened V by 3 bases and J by 3 bases, and 8 bases separated the two germline ends. The germline CDR1 and CDR2 sequences are SQVTM and ANQGSEA. The CDR3 spans 13 residues. CDR3 protein: CSVDREYTGELFF. DNA for the CDR3: TGCAGCGTTGATAGGGAATACACCGGGGAGCTGTTTTTT.

This chain connects TRBV13 to TRBJ1-3; D is possibly TRBD1 (6 bases). Germline V lookup: CDR1 PRHDT, CDR2 FYEKMQ (reference sequence). The CDR3 contains 14 residues. The ends were cut back, 3 bases at V and 2 bases at J, with 8 bases in the middle. DNA of the CDR3: TGTGCCAGCAGCTTGACAGGTACTGGAAACACCATATATTTT. This sequence encodes CASSLTGTGNTIYF. Looking up the rest from reference TRBV13 and TRBJ1-3 gives the full variable domain: AAGVIQSPRHLIKEKRETATLKCYPIPRHDTVYWYQQGPGQDPQFLISFYEKMQSDKGSIPDRFSAQQFSDYHSELNMSSLELGDSALYFCASSLTGTGNTIYFGEGSWLTVV.

V usage is TRBV7-9 and J usage is TRBJ2-2, with D perhaps assigned TRBD1 or TRBD2 (5 bases each). The germline CDR1 and CDR2 sequences are SEHNR and FQNEAQ (reference sequence). CDR3 length: 16 amino acids. V lost 5 bases and J 0 bases, leaving 13 bases between the germline ends. In DNA, the CDR3 is TGTGCCAGCAGCCAGGGACGGGGCGCGAACACCGGGGAGCTGTTTTTT. This codes for CASSQGRGANTGELFF.

The chain combines TRBV19 with TRBJ2-3, with 11 bases matching TRBD2. Per germline, CDR1 LNHDA and CDR2 SQIVND (reference sequence). V was clipped by 2 bases and J by 0 bases; unmatched bases: 4. The CDR3 has 17 residues. The CDR3 region has the DNA TGTGCCAGTAGTATATATGGGACTAGCGGTAGCACAGATACGCAGTATTTT. Translation gives CASSIYGTSGSTDTQYF.

The chain links TRBV10-2 to TRBJ1-4; D call uncertain. Germline CDR1 reads WSHSY; CDR2 reads SAAADI. The CDR3 consists of 14 residues. The V gene lost 2 bases and the J gene lost 6 bases, with 10 bases spanning the gap. This chain's CDR3 is CASSEGEYDEKLFF. As DNA, the CDR3 is TGCGCCAGCAGTGAGGGTGAATACGATGAAAAACTGTTTTTT.